Each of the 3 T cell receptor beta chains below was sequenced from the same sample in a study of blood T cells in healthy people across ages. The use of a sample-barcoded 5' primer and a J-beta primer mix characterized a second PCR of about 7 to 12 cycles. From the 5' RACE reads, TCRdb called clonotypes with MiXCR, one entry per CDR3 protein. There are more than 1,400,000 distinct CDR3 sequences in the sample; 40% to 50% occur only once, and 7% to 9.5% lies in the top ten. Sequencing was carried out using blood. The receptors derive from a woman aged 18 to 35 in good health.

The J gene is TRBJ2-7, the V gene TRBV12-3 or TRBV12-4, with TRBD1 identical over 9 bases. This CDR3 contains 21 residues. Trimming cost V 5 bases and J 0 bases; bases outside gene matches: 23. The CDR3 sequence: CASSTHPKIRDRDPLSYEQYF. Here the CDR3 DNA reads TGTGCCAGCAGTACTCACCCTAAGATCCGGGACAGGGATCCCCTCTCCTACGAGCAGTACTTC.

This clonotype was recorded a few times. The rearrangement joins TRBV3-1 to TRBJ2-2, with D perhaps matching TRBD1 or TRBD2 (5 bases each). Germline assignment: CDR1 LGHDT and CDR2 YNNKEL (reference sequence). This CDR3 has 16 amino acids. Trimming took off 2 bases at V and 2 bases at J, with 12 bases between the two ends. The CDR3 DNA sequence: TGTGCCAGCAGCCAAAAGGGACCGCTTAACACCGGGGAGCTGTTTTTT. Amino acid sequence: CASSQKGPLNTGELFF.

There are a few counts of this clonotype. V gene TRBV12-3 or TRBV12-4 combines with J gene TRBJ2-1; D is ambiguous. CDR3 length: 18 residues. Trimming removed 4 bases at V and 2 bases at J, with 21 bases between. The CDR3 reads CASSSKGLTIPAYNEQFF. In DNA form, the CDR3 reads TGTGCCAGCAGTTCTAAGGGTTTAACCATCCCGGCCTACAATGAGCAGTTCTTC.